This T cell receptor beta chain was identified in a study of T cell responses to AZD1222 COVID-19 vaccine. Study-level findings and limits: Spike was spanned by vaccine-associated CD4 TCRs, with dominance at 160-218 and 743-854. Clonal diversity was possibly underestimated, and the donors were mostly white British, with more females. Spike-specific TCR breadth and depth were elevated following two AZD1222 doses. The reported proportion of spike-specific TCRs targeting unmutated variant regions was nearly half.

As to this clone: Its antigen is not identified.

V lost 1 base to trimming and J lost 3 bases; unmatched junction nucleotides: 2. The CDR3 length is 15 residues. Germline CDR1 reads GTSNPN; CDR2 reads SVGIG (reference sequence). Here immunoSEQ multiplex PCR was the method, and the copy in TCRdb shows in-frame clones only, minus some. The repertoire holds tens of thousands of clones, roughly nine tenths seen once, with roughly 4.7% in the top ten. This specimen was peripheral blood, taken 28 days after the second AZD1222 dose. This TCR was recovered from an adult who received the AZD1222 COVID-19 vaccine. V and J are TRBV30 and TRBJ2-1, with 11 bases lining up with TRBD2. The CDR3 loop reads CAWSGGLAVYNEQFF. As DNA, the CDR3 is TGTGCCTGGAGTGGGGGACTAGCGGTCTACAATGAGCAGTTCTTC.